The present T cell receptor beta chain was sequenced within a study of T cell repertoires in cytomegalovirus infection. In the study overall: A matching HLA type, together with CMV infection, was signaled by public TCR beta signatures.

A single count supports this clonotype. The antigen is unknown. V dropped 0 bases and J dropped 6 bases, with 27 bases sitting between them. The CDR3 consists of 21 residues. From the reads, TCRdb called clonotypes with MiXCR, one entry per CDR3 protein. The data show 150,000 to 200,000 distinct CDR3 sequences, under 30% seen once. Overall study results and limits: It was HLA-C-restricted CMV-specific TCR beta clonotypes that dominated the response ex vivo.

The TCR was taken from a human donor in good health (CMV status not recorded). Some clones in this sample may be carry-over from other donors' samples. Sequencing was carried out using PBMCs. The chain couples TRBV23-1 to TRBJ1-6, with no clear D. TRBV23-1 is given ORF status, its function remaining uncertain. The CDR3 spells CASSQSKRLFLRRSFNSPLHF. As DNA, the CDR3 is TGCGCCAGCAGTCAATCTAAACGGCTATTCCTCCGGAGGTCTTTTAATTCACCCCTCCACTTT.